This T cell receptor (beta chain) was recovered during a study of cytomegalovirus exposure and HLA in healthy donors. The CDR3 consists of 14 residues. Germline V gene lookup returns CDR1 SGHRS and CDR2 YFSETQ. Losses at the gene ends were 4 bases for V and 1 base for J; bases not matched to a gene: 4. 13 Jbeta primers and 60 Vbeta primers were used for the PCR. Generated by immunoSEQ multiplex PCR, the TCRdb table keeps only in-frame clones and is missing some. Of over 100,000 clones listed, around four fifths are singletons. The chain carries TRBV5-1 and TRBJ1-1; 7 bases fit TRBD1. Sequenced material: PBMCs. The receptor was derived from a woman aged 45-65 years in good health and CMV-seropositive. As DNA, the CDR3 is TGCGCCAGCAGCCAGGGGACAGAGAACACTGAAGCTTTCTTT. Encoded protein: CASSQGTENTEAFF.